This entry lists 32 T cell receptor beta chains sequenced from one sample in a study of blood T cell repertoires in COVID-19. Some clones are missing from TCRdb's copy, which holds only in-frame ones; the method was immunoSEQ multiplex PCR. The repertoire has about 130,000 clones, over 65% of them found once; the top ten carry approximately 6%. The sample consisted of PBMCs or T cells enriched from blood (not recorded which). These receptors all come from a woman between 50 and 59 years old who had recovered from COVID-19.

The rearrangement links TRBV9 to TRBJ2-2; 7 bases fit TRBD1. The CDR3 spans 16 residues. Per germline, CDR1 SGDLS and CDR2 YYNGEE. V trimming: 4 bases; J trimming: 1 base; junction bases outside the gene matches: 7. Written as DNA, the CDR3 is TGTGCCAGCAGCCCCCGGGACAGCCTGAACACCGGGGAGCTGTTTTTT. Amino acids: CASSPRDSLNTGELFF.

The chain employs TRBV2 and TRBJ1-1, with 7 nucleotides matching TRBD1. Germline V gene lookup returns CDR1 SNHLY and CDR2 FYNNEI. Trimming removed 5 bases from V and 4 bases from J; junction bases left unmatched: 7. The length of the CDR3 is 14 residues. The CDR3 DNA reads as TGTGCCAGCAGTCTAACAGGGGAAGGCACTGAAGCTTTCTTT. This codes for CASSLTGEGTEAFF.

The chain couples TRBV28 to TRBJ1-1; a weak D match, TRBD1 (5 bases). The CDR3 is made up of 13 amino acids. The germline V and J ends were trimmed by 5 bases and 11 bases, with 18 bases remaining between them. The germline CDR1 and CDR2 sequences are MDHEN and SYDVKM. Written as DNA, the CDR3 is TGTGCCAGCAGTCAGACAGAAACACTGGGGGCTTTCTTT. It encodes CASSQTETLGAFF.

The chain combines TRBV12-3 or TRBV12-4 with TRBJ1-4; the D gene is possibly TRBD1 (6 bases). The V end was cut by 6 bases, the J end by 7 bases, with 12 bases between. CDR3 size: 13 residues. CDR3 in DNA: TGTGCCAGCAGCCAGGGGCGAACTGAAAAACTGTTTTTT. Protein product: CASSQGRTEKLFF.

This clone was detected many times. The chain couples TRBV2 to TRBJ2-3; TRBD1 aligns across 8 bases. CDR1 and CDR2 from the germline V gene are SNHLY and FYNNEI. The V and J ends lost 6 bases and 8 bases, in that order; junction bases with no gene match: 4. This CDR3 region has 12 residues. This CDR3 is CASRGTGTTQYF. CDR3 coding DNA: TGTGCCAGCAGAGGGACAGGAACTACGCAGTATTTT.

The rearrangement links TRBV5-4 to TRBJ2-3; TRBD2 agrees at 9 bases. Germline CDR1 is SGHNT and CDR2 is YYREEE (reference sequence). The trim removed 2 bases at V and 0 bases at J, leaving 7 bases unmatched. The CDR3 extends over 17 amino acids. CDR3 coding DNA: TGTGCCAGCAGCTTTGGCGGGGGGGGGTCTAGCACAGATACGCAGTATTTT. Its protein is CASSFGGGGSSTDTQYF.

This clone was seen only once. The CDR3 loop reads CASSARTGKFF. DNA of the CDR3: TGTGCCAGCAGCGCCCGGACAGGGAAGTTCTTC. The J gene is TRBJ2-1, the V gene TRBV14; the match to TRBD1 covers 8 bases. Per germline, CDR1 SGHDN and CDR2 FVKESK. The CDR3 length is 11 residues. The trim removed 5 bases at V and 14 bases at J, leaving 5 bases unmatched. Full variable domain (outside the CDR3, taken from reference TRBV14 and TRBJ2-1): EAGVTQFPSHSVIEKGQTVTLRCDPISGHDNLYWYRRVMGKEIKFLLHFVKESKQDESGMPNNRFLAERTGGTYSTLKVQPAELEDSGVYFCASSARTGKFFGPGTRLTVL.

The J gene is TRBJ1-2, the V gene TRBV27; a possible D gene is TRBD1 (5 bases). This CDR3 is built from 15 residues. The germline gives CDR1 MNHEY, CDR2 SMNVEV (reference sequence). The germline V and J ends were trimmed by 3 bases and 4 bases, with 15 bases remaining between them. The DNA of the CDR3 is TGTGCCAGCAGTTTGAACGGCGCCGGGGGCTATGGCTACACCTTC. Translated, it gives CASSLNGAGGYGYTF.

This rearrangement joins TRBV5-4 to TRBJ1-3, with 9 bases lining up with TRBD1. CDR1 and CDR2 (germline): SGHNT, YYREEE (reference sequence). V was clipped by 2 bases and J by 4 bases; unmatched bases: 1. The CDR3 covers 14 residues. The DNA of the CDR3 is TGTGCCAGCAGCTTTGACAGGGGGGGAAACACCATATATTTT. This gives the protein CASSFDRGGNTIYF.

The J gene is TRBJ2-2, the V gene TRBV5-1; 13 bases map to TRBD2. The CDR3 is 15 residues long. Losses at the gene ends were 7 bases for V and 3 bases for J; bases not matched to a gene: 3. In germline, CDR1 is SGHRS, CDR2 YFSETQ. Written as DNA, the CDR3 is TGCGCCAGCGGACTAGCGGGGGATTACACCGGGGAGCTGTTTTTT. It translates to CASGLAGDYTGELFF.

V is TRBV24-1 and J is TRBJ2-1; D gene ambiguous. The CDR3 runs to 11 residues. V lost 7 bases to trimming and J lost 6 bases, with 6 bases between them. CDR1 is KGHDR, CDR2 SFDVKD, per germline. For the CDR3, the DNA is TGTGCCACCAGCTACGCCAATGAGCAGTTCTTC. Protein product: CATSYANEQFF.

The J gene is TRBJ2-1, the V gene TRBV6-4; D ambiguous. The CDR3 is made up of 12 amino acids. Germline CDR1 reads MRHNA; CDR2 reads SNTAGT. Trimming shortened V by 4 bases and J by 5 bases, and 6 bases separated the two germline ends. This CDR3 is CASSATNNEQFF. The CDR3 DNA sequence: TGTGCCAGCAGTGCTACCAACAATGAGCAGTTCTTC.

This chain uses TRBV5-1 with TRBJ2-5, with 7 bases lining up with TRBD1. The CDR3 loop spans 15 amino acids. Trimming removed 5 bases from V and 0 bases from J; junction bases left unmatched: 7. In germline, CDR1 is SGHRS, CDR2 YFSETQ. CDR3 bases: TGCGCCAGCAGTAAGAGTGGGACAGACCAAGAGACCCAGTACTTC. Its translation is CASSKSGTDQETQYF.

The gene calls are TRBV28 and TRBJ1-2; weak D call: TRBD1 (5 bases). Germline V gives CDR1 MDHEN, CDR2 SYDVKM. V was pared by 2 bases and J by 6 bases, with 16 bases between. The CDR3 is 15 residues long. The CDR3 is CASSLGPPGRNGYTF. CDR3 DNA sequence: TGTGCCAGCAGTTTAGGGCCCCCAGGGCGGAATGGCTACACCTTC.

V usage is TRBV2 and J usage is TRBJ1-2; 10 bases align to TRBD1. The CDR3 runs 17 residues. Germline loops: CDR1 SNHLY, CDR2 FYNNEI. V was pared by 5 bases and J by 5 bases, with 14 bases of the junction left unmatched. The CDR3 DNA sequence: TGTGCCAGCAGTCAGGACAGGGGGATTCTGCTGGGGTATGGCTACACCTTC. This codes for CASSQDRGILLGYGYTF.

The CDR3, as DNA: TGCGCCAGCAGCCGCGGGACAGGGGATTACACTGAAGCTTTCTTT. Translated, it gives CASSRGTGDYTEAFF. The chain carries TRBV5-1 and TRBJ1-1, with TRBD1 matching over 10 bases. The junction had 6 bases not matched to a gene; V was cut back by 4 bases and J by 3 bases. CDR1 is SGHRS, CDR2 YFSETQ, per germline. CDR3 size: 15 residues.

The rearrangement uses TRBV6-2 or TRBV6-3 and TRBJ1-5; no definite D call. The CDR3 totals 13 residues. The germline V gene encodes CDR1 MNHEY and CDR2 SVGEGT. Trimming shortened V by 4 bases and J by 0 bases, and 4 bases separated the two germline ends. CDR3 nucleotide sequence: TGTGCCAGCAGTTCTAGTAGCAATCAGCCCCAGCATTTT. It translates to CASSSSSNQPQHF.

This clone was detected many times. The rearrangement joins TRBV9 to TRBJ2-6; D may be TRBD1 (6 bases). The CDR3 sequence is 16 residues long. Per the germline V gene, CDR1 is SGDLS and CDR2 is YYNGEE. Trimming took 3 bases from V and 0 from J, leaving 10 bases between them. CDR3 DNA sequence: TGTGCCAGCAGCGCGGACAGAACCTCTGGGGCCAACGTCCTGACTTTC. Amino acid sequence: CASSADRTSGANVLTF.

There are a few counts of this clone. V gene TRBV2 combines with J gene TRBJ1-6; 8 bases are a match to TRBD1. The CDR3 runs to 12 residues. Germline V gene lookup returns CDR1 SNHLY and CDR2 FYNNEI. The V segment lost 6 bases and the J segment 17 bases; nucleotides outside the gene matches: 9. The DNA for the CDR3 is TGTGCCAGCAGAGACGAGGACAGGGAGGTCCACTTT. This codes for CASRDEDREVHF.

The CDR3 loop is CASSPPGRPYEQYV. DNA for the CDR3: TGCGCCAGCAGCCCTCCCGGCAGGCCCTACGAGCAGTACGTC. V is TRBV5-1 and J is TRBJ2-7, with D uncertain. The CDR3 is 14 amino acids. V lost 4 bases and J 2 bases, leaving 13 bases between the germline ends. Germline V gene lookup returns CDR1 SGHRS and CDR2 YFSETQ.

This clone showed up just once. The V and J genes are TRBV7-9 and TRBJ1-4; D is perhaps TRBD1 (5 bases). CDR3 length equals 14 residues. Trimming cost V 0 bases and J 6 bases, with 8 bases left between them. Germline V gene lookup returns CDR1 SEHNR and CDR2 FQNEAQ (reference sequence). CDR3 loop: CASSLAGVDEKLFF. In nucleotides, the CDR3 is TGTGCCAGCAGCTTAGCAGGGGTGGATGAAAAACTGTTTTTT. The full variable domain, rest sourced from reference TRBV7-9 and TRBJ1-4, is DTGVSQNPRHKITKRGQNVTFRCDPISEHNRLYWYRQTLGQGPEFLTYFQNEAQLEKSRLLSDRFSAERPKGSFSTLEIQRTEQGDSAMYLCASSLAGVDEKLFFGSGTQLSVL.

This clone was counted once. The CDR3 protein is CASRVSPDSPLHF. The CDR3 DNA follows: TGCGCCAGCAGGGTTAGTCCTGATTCACCCCTCCACTTT. V gene TRBV10-1 combines with J gene TRBJ1-6; D remains ambiguous. CDR3 length: 13 amino acids. Germline V gene sequence: CDR1 WNHNN, CDR2 SYGVQD (reference sequence). V gave up 6 bases and J gave up 8 bases, with 11 bases separating them.

This chain joins TRBV18 and TRBJ2-1; 10 bases align to TRBD2. Germline assignment: CDR1 KGHSH and CDR2 LQKENI. The ends lost 1 base at V and 8 bases at J; junction bases unmatched: 5. The CDR3 is made up of 15 amino acids. The CDR3 sequence is CASSPRLAGEHEQFF. CDR3 coding DNA: TGTGCCAGCTCACCACGCCTAGCGGGGGAACATGAGCAGTTCTTC.

The genes are TRBV7-9 and TRBJ1-1; TRBD1 aligns across 10 bases. The CDR3 contains 17 residues. The germline gives CDR1 SEHNR, CDR2 FQNEAQ (reference sequence). J gave up 7 bases and V 3 bases, and 14 bases lay outside the gene matches. CDR3 sequence: CASSLGQGTTPGYEAFF. CDR3 DNA: TGTGCCAGCAGCTTGGGACAGGGGACAACCCCGGGGTATGAAGCTTTCTTT.

The chain couples TRBV6-5 to TRBJ1-4, with D perhaps TRBD1 (6 bases). Trimming stripped 0 bases from V and 12 bases from J, with 17 bases between. There are 15 residues in the CDR3. Germline CDR1 MNHEY, CDR2 SVGAGI. The CDR3 DNA is TGTGCCAGCAGTTACTCGACCAGCCAGGGGATTCAACTGTTTTTT. Its protein is CASSYSTSQGIQLFF.

The chain joins TRBV6-5 to TRBJ1-6; no clear D. The CDR3 contains 12 residues. V lost 10 bases and J lost 9, with 13 bases in between. Germline values: CDR1 MNHEY, CDR2 SVGAGI. CDR3 sequence reads: CATGREVSPLHF. CDR3 DNA sequence: TGTGCCACCGGACGGGAGGTTTCACCCCTCCACTTT.

The gene calls are TRBV14 and TRBJ1-6, with D uncertain. The CDR3 extends over 15 amino acids. Per the germline V gene, CDR1 is SGHDN and CDR2 is FVKESK. Written as DNA, the CDR3 is TGTGCGGTCCGTTCTTCAGAAAGCTATAATTCACCCCTCCACTTT. Translating gives CAVRSSESYNSPLHF.

The CDR3 DNA is TGTGCCAGTAGTATCGGCAGGGGTAGAGACAATGAGCAGTTCTTC. Amino acid sequence: CASSIGRGRDNEQFF. V gene TRBV19 combines with J gene TRBJ2-1; weak D call: TRBD1 (6 bases). V lost 3 bases and J lost 5, with 14 bases in between. Germline V gene sequence: CDR1 LNHDA, CDR2 SQIVND (reference sequence). The CDR3 runs 15 residues.

This clone was counted between two and nine times. This chain joins TRBV27 and TRBJ1-1; 7 bases map to TRBD1. V was pared by 6 bases and J by 0 bases, with 4 bases of the junction left unmatched. In germline, CDR1 is MNHEY, CDR2 SMNVEV (reference sequence). This CDR3 has 14 amino acids. CDR3 coding DNA: TGTGCCAGCAGACCAGGGACAGTGAACACTGAAGCTTTCTTT. Amino acids: CASRPGTVNTEAFF.

V gene TRBV7-6 combines with J gene TRBJ2-7, with a tentative D call TRBD1 (5 bases). V gave up 1 base and J gave up 5 bases, with 12 bases separating them. From germline, CDR1 is SGHVS and CDR2 FNYEAQ. The CDR3 covers 14 residues. In DNA, the CDR3 is TGTGCCAGCAGCTTAGAACAGGTTGGACACGAGCAGTACTTC. It is translated as CASSLEQVGHEQYF.

The rearrangement joins TRBV24-1 to TRBJ2-1; the match to TRBD1 covers 9 bases. Germline trimming cut 4 bases from V and 8 bases from J; bases unmatched to any gene: 11. The length of the CDR3 is 16 residues. Looked up from germline, CDR1 is KGHDR and CDR2 is SFDVKD. Here the CDR3 reads CATSDLDRGHDHEQFF. DNA of the CDR3: TGTGCCACCAGTGACCTGGACAGGGGCCACGACCATGAGCAGTTCTTC.

This rearrangement joins TRBV19 to TRBJ2-1; the D gene is possibly TRBD1 (5 bases). Trimming pared 9 bases from V and 2 bases from J, leaving 11 bases between. The CDR3 runs 13 residues. Germline CDR1 and CDR2: LNHDA and SQIVND (reference sequence). CDR3 protein: CASRQGAYNEQFF. Here the CDR3 DNA reads TGTGCCAGCCGACAAGGGGCCTACAATGAGCAGTTCTTC.